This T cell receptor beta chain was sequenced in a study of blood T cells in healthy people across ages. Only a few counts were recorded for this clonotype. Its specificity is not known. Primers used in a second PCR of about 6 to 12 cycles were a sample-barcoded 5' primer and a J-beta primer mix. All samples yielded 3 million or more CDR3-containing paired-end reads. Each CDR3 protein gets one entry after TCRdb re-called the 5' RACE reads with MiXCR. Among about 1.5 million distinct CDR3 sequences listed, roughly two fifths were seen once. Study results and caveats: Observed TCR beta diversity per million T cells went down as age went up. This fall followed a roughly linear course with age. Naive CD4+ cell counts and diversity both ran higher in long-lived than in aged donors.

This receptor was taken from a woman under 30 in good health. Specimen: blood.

The CDR3 here is CASRTRTAFTEAFF. The CDR3 DNA reads as TGTGCCAGCAGAACTCGGACAGCTTTTACTGAAGCTTTCTTT. The V call is TRBV6-5, the J call TRBJ1-1, with D possibly being TRBD1 (6 bases). The CDR3 loop spans 14 amino acids. V dropped 6 bases and J dropped 5 bases, with 16 bases sitting between them. Germline-derived CDR1 and CDR2 are MNHEY and SVGAGI.